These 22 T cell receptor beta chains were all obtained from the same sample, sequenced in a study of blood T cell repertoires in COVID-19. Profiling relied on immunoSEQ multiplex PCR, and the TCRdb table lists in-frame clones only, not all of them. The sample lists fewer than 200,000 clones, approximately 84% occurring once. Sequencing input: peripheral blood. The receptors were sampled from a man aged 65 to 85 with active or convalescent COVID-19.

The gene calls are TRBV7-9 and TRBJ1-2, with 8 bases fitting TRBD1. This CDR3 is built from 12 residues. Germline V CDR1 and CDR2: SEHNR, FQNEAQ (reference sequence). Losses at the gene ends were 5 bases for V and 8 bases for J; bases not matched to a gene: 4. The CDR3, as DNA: TGTGCCAGCAGCCAGACAGGGGCCGGCTACACCTTC. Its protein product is CASSQTGAGYTF.

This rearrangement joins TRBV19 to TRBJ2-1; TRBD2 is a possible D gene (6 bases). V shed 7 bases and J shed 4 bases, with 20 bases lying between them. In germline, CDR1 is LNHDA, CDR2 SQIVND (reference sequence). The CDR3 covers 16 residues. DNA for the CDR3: TGTGCCAGTAAGGGGCGGCGGGACCCACCATACAATGAGCAGTTCTTC. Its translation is CASKGRRDPPYNEQFF.

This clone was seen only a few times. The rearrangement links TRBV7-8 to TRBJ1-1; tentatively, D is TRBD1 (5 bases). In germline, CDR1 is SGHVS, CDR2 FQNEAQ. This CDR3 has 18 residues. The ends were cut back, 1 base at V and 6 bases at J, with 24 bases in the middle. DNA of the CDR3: TGTGCCAGCAGCTTAGTCGACAGTCTGCATGCCCTGAAGGCTGAAGCTTTCTTT. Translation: CASSLVDSLHALKAEAFF. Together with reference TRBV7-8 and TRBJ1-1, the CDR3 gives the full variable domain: GAGVSQSPRYKVAKRGQDVALRCDPISGHVSLFWYQQALGQGPEFLTYFQNEAQLDKSGLPSDRFFAERPEGSVSTLKIQRTQQEDSAVYLCASSLVDSLHALKAEAFFGQGTRLTVV.

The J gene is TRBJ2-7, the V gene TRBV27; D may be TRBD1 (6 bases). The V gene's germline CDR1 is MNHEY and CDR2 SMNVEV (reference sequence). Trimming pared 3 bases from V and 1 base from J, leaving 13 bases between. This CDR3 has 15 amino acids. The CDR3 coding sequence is TGTGCCAGCAGTTTTTCCCCCGACAGGTCCTACGAGCAGTACTTC. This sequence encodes CASSFSPDRSYEQYF.

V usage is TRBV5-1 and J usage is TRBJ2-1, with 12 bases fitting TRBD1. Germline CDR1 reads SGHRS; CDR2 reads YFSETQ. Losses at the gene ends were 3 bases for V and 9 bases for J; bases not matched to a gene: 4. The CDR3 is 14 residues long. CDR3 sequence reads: CASSWDRGPTEQFF. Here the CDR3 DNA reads TGCGCCAGCAGCTGGGACAGGGGGCCAACTGAGCAGTTCTTC.

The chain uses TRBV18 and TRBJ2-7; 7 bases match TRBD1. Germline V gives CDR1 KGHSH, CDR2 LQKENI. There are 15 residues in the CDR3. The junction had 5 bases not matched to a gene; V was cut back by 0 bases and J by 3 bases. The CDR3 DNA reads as TGTGCCAGCTCACCACCTATGACAGGGCGCTACGAGCAGTACTTC. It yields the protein CASSPPMTGRYEQYF.

CDR3 coding DNA: TGTGCCAGTACCATTGGGGCCCCCGGGGGAAACATTCAGTACTTC. Its translation is CASTIGAPGGNIQYF. V gene TRBV19 combines with J gene TRBJ2-4; D perhaps matches TRBD2 (6 bases). V was trimmed by 7 bases and J by 6 bases, leaving 19 bases between them. CDR3 length: 15 residues. Germline CDR1 and CDR2: LNHDA and SQIVND (reference sequence).

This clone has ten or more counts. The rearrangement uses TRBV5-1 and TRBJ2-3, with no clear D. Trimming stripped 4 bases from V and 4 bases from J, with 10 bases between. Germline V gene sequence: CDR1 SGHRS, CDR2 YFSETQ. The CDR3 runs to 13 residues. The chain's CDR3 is CASSPEPADTQYF. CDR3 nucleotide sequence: TGCGCCAGCAGCCCTGAGCCGGCAGATACGCAGTATTTT. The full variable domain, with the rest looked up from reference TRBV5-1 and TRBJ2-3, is KAGVTQTPRYLIKTRGQQVTLSCSPISGHRSVSWYQQTPGQGLQFLFEYFSETQRNKGNFPGRFSGRQFSNSRSEMNVSTLELGDSALYLCASSPEPADTQYFGPGTRLTVL.

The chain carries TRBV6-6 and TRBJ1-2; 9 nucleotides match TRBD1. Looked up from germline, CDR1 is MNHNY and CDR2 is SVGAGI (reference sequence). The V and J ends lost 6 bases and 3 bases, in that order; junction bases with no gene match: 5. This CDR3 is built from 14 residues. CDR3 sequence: CASSGQGRDYGYTF. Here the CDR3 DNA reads TGTGCCAGCAGCGGACAGGGGAGAGACTATGGCTACACCTTC.

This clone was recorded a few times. The CDR3 protein is CASSPYPGQENTEAFF. The CDR3 nucleotides read TGTGCCAGTAGTCCATATCCGGGACAGGAGAACACTGAAGCTTTCTTT. V gene TRBV19 combines with J gene TRBJ1-1, with 8 bases that match TRBD1. Germline CDR1 reads LNHDA; CDR2 reads SQIVND (reference sequence). The CDR3 is 16 amino acids. Trimming cost V 5 bases and J 1 base; bases outside gene matches: 9.

CDR3: CASTHAGTLEGEETQYF. DNA for the CDR3: TGTGCCAGCACCCATGCCGGGACTCTCGAGGGCGAAGAGACCCAGTACTTC. This rearrangement joins TRBV2 to TRBJ2-5, with a tentative D call TRBD2 (6 bases). This CDR3 region has 17 residues. From germline, CDR1 is SNHLY and CDR2 FYNNEI. V gave up 7 bases and J gave up 3 bases, with 24 bases separating them.

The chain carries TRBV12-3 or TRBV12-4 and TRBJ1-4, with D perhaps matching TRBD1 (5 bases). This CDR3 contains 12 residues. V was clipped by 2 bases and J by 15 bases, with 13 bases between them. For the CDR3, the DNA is TGTGCCAGCAGTTTACTGTCGGGGGATATGTTTTTT. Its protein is CASSLLSGDMFF.

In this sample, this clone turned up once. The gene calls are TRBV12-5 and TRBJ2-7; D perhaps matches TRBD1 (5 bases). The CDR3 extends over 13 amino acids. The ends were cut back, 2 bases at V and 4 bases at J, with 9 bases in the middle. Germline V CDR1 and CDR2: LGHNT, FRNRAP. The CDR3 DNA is TGTGCTAGTGGTTTGCTAGACAGATACGAGCAGTACTTC. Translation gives CASGLLDRYEQYF.

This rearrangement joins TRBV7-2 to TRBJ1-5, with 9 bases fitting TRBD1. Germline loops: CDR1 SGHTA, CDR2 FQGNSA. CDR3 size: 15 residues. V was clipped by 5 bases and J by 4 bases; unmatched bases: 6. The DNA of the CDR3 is TGTGCCAGCAGCCCGGACAGGGGTTGGAATCAGCCCCAGCATTTT. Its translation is CASSPDRGWNQPQHF.

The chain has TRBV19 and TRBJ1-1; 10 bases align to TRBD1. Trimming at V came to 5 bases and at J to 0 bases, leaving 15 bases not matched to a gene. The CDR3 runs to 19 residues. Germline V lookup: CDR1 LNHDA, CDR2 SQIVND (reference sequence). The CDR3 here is CASSPVPGQGRGLNTEAFF. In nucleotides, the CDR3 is TGTGCCAGTAGTCCAGTCCCGGGACAGGGGCGGGGGCTGAACACTGAAGCTTTCTTT.

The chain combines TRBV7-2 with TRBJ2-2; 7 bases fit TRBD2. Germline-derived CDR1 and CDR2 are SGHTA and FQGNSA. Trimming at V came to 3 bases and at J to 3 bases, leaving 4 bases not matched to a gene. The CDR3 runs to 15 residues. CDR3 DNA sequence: TGTGCCAGCAGCTTTGGGACTACGGACACCGGGGAGCTGTTTTTT. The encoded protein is CASSFGTTDTGELFF.

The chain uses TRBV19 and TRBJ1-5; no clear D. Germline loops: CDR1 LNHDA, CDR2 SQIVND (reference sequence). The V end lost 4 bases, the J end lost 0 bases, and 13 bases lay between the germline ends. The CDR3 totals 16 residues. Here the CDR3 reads CASSRNLAASNQPQHF. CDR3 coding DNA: TGTGCCAGTAGTAGGAACCTGGCGGCTAGCAATCAGCCCCAGCATTTT. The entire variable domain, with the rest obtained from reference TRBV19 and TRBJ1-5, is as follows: DGGITQSPKYLFRKEGQNVTLSCEQNLNHDAMYWYRQDPGQGLRLIYYSQIVNDFQKGDIAEGYSVSREKKESFPLTVTSAQKNPTAFYLCASSRNLAASNQPQHFGDGTRLSIL.

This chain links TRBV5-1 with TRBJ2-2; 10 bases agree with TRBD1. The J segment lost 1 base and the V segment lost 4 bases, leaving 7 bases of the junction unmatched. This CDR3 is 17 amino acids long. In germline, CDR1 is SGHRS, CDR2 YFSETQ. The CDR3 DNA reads TGCGCCAGCAGCGCTAACAGGGACAGGGGGAACACCGGGGAGCTGTTTTTT. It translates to CASSANRDRGNTGELFF. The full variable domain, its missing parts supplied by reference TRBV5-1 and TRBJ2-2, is KAGVTQTPRYLIKTRGQQVTLSCSPISGHRSVSWYQQTPGQGLQFLFEYFSETQRNKGNFPGRFSGRQFSNSRSEMNVSTLELGDSALYLCASSANRDRGNTGELFFGEGSRLTVL.

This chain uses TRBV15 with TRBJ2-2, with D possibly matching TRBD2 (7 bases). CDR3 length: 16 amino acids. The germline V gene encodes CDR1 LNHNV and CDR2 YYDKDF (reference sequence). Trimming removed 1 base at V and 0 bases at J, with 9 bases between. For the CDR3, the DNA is TGTGCCACCAGCAGAGGGGGGGGCCCGAACACCGGGGAGCTGTTTTTT. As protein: CATSRGGGPNTGELFF.

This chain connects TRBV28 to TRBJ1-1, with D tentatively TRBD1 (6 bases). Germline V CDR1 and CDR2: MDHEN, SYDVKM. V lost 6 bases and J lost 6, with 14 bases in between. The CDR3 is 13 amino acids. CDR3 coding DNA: TGTGCCAGCAGACCTACAGGGCTTCCTGAAGCTTTCTTT. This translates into CASRPTGLPEAFF.

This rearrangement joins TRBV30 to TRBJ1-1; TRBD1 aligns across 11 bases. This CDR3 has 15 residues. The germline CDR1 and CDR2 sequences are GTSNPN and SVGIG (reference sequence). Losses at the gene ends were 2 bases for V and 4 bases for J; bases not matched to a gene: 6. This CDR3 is CAWSPRDRGVTEAFF. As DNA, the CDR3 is TGTGCCTGGAGTCCCCGGGACAGGGGGGTCACTGAAGCTTTCTTT. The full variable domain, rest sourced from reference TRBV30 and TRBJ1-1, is SQTIHQWPATLVQPVGSPLSLECTVEGTSNPNLYWYRQAAGRGLQLLFYSVGIGQISSEVPQNLSASRPQDRQFILSSKKLLLSDSGFYLCAWSPRDRGVTEAFFGQGTRLTVV.

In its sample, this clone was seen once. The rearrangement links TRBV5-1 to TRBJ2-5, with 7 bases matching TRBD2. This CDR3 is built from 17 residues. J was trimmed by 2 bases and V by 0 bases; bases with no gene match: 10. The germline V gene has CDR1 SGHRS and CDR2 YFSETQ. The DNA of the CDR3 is TGCGCCAGCAGCTTGGTGGCCAGCGGGGCCACTCAAGAGACCCAGTACTTC. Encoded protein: CASSLVASGATQETQYF.